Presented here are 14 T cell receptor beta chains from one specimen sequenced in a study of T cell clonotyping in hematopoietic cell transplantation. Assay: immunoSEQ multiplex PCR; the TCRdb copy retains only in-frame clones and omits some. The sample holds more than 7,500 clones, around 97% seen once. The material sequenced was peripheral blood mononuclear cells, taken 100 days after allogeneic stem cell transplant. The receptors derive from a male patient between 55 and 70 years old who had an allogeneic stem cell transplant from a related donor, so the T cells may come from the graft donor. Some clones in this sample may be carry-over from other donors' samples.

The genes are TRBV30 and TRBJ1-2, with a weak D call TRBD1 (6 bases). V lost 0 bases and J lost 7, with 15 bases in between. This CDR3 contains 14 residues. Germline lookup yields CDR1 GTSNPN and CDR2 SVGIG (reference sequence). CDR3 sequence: CAWSVAGGLGGYTF. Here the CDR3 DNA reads TGTGCCTGGAGTGTAGCGGGGGGCTTGGGTGGCTACACCTTC. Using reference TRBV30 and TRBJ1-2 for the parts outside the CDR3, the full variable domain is SQTIHQWPATLVQPVGSPLSLECTVEGTSNPNLYWYRQAAGRGLQLLFYSVGIGQISSEVPQNLSASRPQDRQFILSSKKLLLSDSGFYLCAWSVAGGLGGYTFGSGTRLTVV.

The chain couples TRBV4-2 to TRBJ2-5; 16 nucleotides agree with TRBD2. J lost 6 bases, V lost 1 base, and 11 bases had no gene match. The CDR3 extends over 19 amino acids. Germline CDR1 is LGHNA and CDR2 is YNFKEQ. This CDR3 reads CASSQGGTSGGAEGKTQYF. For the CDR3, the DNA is TGTGCCAGCAGCCAAGGAGGGACTAGCGGGGGGGCCGAGGGTAAGACCCAGTACTTC.

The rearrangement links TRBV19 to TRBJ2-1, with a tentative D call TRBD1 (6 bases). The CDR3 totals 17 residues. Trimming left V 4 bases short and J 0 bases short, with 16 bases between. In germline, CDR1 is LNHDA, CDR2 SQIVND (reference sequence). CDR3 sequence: CASSKGSRDISYNEQFF. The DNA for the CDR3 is TGTGCCAGTAGTAAAGGGAGCCGGGACATCTCCTACAATGAGCAGTTCTTC.

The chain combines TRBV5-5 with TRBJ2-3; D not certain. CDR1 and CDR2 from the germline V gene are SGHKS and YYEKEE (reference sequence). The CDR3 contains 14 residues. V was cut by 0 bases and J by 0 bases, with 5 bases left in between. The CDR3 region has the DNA TGTGCCAGCAGCTTGGCCGGTAGCACAGATACGCAGTATTTT. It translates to CASSLAGSTDTQYF. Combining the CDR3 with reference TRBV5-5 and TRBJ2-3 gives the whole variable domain DAGVTQSPTHLIKTRGQQVTLRCSPISGHKSVSWYQQVLGQGPQFIFQYYEKEERGRGNFPDRFSARQFPNYSSELNVNALLLGDSALYLCASSLAGSTDTQYFGPGTRLTVL.

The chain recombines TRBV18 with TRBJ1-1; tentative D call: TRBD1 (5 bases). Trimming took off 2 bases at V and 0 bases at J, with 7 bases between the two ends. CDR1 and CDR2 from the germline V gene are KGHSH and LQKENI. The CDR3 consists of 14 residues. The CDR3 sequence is CASSPGRVNTEAFF. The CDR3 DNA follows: TGTGCCAGCTCACCAGGCAGGGTGAACACTGAAGCTTTCTTT.

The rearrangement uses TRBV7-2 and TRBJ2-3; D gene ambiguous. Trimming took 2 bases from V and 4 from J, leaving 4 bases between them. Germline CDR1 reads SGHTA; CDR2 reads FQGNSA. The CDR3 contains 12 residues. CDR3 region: CASSLSADTQYF. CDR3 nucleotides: TGTGCCAGCAGCTTATCGGCAGATACGCAGTATTTT.

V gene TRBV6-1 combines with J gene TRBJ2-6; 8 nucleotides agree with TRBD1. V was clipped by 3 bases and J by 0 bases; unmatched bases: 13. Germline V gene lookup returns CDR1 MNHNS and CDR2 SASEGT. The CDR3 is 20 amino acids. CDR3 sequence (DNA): TGTGCCAGCAGTGATGGACAGGGAGGCGGAGGGGCCTCTGGGGCCAACGTCCTGACTTTC. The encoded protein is CASSDGQGGGGASGANVLTF.

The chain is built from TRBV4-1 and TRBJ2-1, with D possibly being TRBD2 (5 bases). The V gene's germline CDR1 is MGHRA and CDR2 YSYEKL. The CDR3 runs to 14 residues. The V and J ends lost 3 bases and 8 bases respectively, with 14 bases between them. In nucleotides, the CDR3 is TGCGCCAGCAGCCACTTGGCGAGGGTCGATGAGCAGTTCTTC. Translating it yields CASSHLARVDEQFF.

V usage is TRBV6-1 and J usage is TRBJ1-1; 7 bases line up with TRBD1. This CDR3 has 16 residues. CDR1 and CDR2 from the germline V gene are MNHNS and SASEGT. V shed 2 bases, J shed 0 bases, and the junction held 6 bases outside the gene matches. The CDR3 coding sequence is TGTGCCAGCAGTGAAAGAGGGGGCTCCTTGAACACTGAAGCTTTCTTT. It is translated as CASSERGGSLNTEAFF.

The chain's CDR3 is CASSDNGRNYGYTF. The CDR3 DNA reads as TGTGCCAGCAGTGATAACGGTCGAAACTATGGCTACACCTTC. The chain recombines TRBV6-1 with TRBJ1-2, with no clear D. This CDR3 contains 14 residues. V was pared by 3 bases and J by 2 bases, with 10 bases between. Germline values: CDR1 MNHNS, CDR2 SASEGT.

The CDR3 sequence: CASSSGQGVEKLFF. DNA for the CDR3: TGTGCCAGCAGCTCGGGACAGGGTGTAGAAAAACTGTTTTTT. The V call is TRBV7-2, the J call TRBJ1-4, with 9 nucleotides matching TRBD1. The CDR3 has 14 residues. CDR1 is SGHTA, CDR2 FQGNSA, per germline. The junction had 5 bases not matched to a gene; V was cut back by 4 bases and J by 8 bases.

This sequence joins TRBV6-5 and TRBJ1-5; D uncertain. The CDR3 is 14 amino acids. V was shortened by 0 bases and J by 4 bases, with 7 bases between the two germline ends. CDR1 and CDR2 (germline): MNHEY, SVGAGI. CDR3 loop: CASSYSGVNQPQHF. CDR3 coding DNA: TGTGCCAGCAGTTACTCAGGAGTTAATCAGCCCCAGCATTTT.

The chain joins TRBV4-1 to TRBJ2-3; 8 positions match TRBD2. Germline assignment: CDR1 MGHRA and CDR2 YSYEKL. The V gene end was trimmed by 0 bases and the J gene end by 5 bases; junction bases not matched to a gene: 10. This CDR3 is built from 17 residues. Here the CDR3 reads CASSQERPGGPGDTQYF. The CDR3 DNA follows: TGCGCCAGCAGCCAAGAAAGGCCGGGGGGGCCGGGAGATACGCAGTATTTT.

The CDR3 DNA sequence: TGTGCCAGTATGTTCGGGCCCAATGTAGGCAATGAGCAGTTCTTC. This encodes CASMFGPNVGNEQFF. The V and J genes are TRBV19 and TRBJ2-1; D not certain. Germline CDR1 and CDR2: LNHDA and SQIVND (reference sequence). The CDR3 sequence is 15 residues long. Trimming pared 7 bases from V and 6 bases from J, leaving 19 bases between.